This TCR beta chain was found in a study of post-analysis software for immune sequencing data. Trimming left V 0 bases short and J 2 bases short, with 7 bases between. This CDR3 comprises 14 residues. Per germline, CDR1 LGHNA and CDR2 YNFKEQ. Sequencing libraries made from TCR beta cDNA carried unique molecular identifiers. TCRdb independently ran MiXCR on the PCR reads; one entry per CDR3 protein. The sample has about 810,000 distinct CDR3 sequences; about 57% are singletons. A word on this clonotype: Its specificity is unknown.

Study-wide results and limits: Comparison with controls showed significantly lower normalized Chao1 diversity in multiple sclerosis patients. About 5 TRBV segments (TRBV5-6, TRBV5-1 and TRBV20-1 among them) occurred more frequently in patients than in controls.

This clonotype was obtained from a girl under 18 with multiple sclerosis. This chain joins TRBV4-2 and TRBJ1-2; D gene unclear. The material sequenced was blood. DNA for the CDR3: TGTGCCAGCAGCCAAGAGGAAGGGAACTATGGCTACACCTTC. Translating it yields CASSQEEGNYGYTF.